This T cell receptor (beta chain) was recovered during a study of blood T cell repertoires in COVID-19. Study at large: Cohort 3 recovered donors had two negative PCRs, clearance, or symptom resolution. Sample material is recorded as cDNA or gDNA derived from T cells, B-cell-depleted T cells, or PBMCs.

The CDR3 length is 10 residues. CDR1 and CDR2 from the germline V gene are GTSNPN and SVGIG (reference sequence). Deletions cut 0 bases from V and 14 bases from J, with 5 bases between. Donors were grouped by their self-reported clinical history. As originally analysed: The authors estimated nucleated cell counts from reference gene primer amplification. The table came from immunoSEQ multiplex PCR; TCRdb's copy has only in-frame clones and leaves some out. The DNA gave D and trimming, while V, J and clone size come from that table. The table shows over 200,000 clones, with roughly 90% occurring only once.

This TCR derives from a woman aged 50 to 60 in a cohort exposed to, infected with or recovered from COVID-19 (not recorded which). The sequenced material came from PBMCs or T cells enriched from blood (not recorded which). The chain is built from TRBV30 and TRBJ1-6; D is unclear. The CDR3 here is CAWSVASLHF. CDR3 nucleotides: TGTGCCTGGAGTGTAGCATCCCTCCACTTT. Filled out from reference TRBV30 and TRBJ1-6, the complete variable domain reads SQTIHQWPATLVQPVGSPLSLECTVEGTSNPNLYWYRQAAGRGLQLLFYSVGIGQISSEVPQNLSASRPQDRQFILSSKKLLLSDSGFYLCAWSVASLHFGNGTRLTVT.